The present T cell receptor beta chain was sequenced within a study of blood T cell repertoires in COVID-19. About the research overall: Whether acute or convalescent, the COVID-19 samples came from the United States, Italy and Spain. The analysed material was cDNA or gDNA that came from T cells, B-cell-depleted T cells, or PBMCs.

Methods used by the authors: Using reference gene primer amplification, nucleated cell counts were estimated. The method was immunoSEQ multiplex PCR; TCRdb's version includes in-frame clones alone and lacks a portion of them. D and trimming come from the DNA, and the V and J calls and clone size come from that table. The table includes some 12,000 clones, about 88% detected once. Trimming removed 4 bases at V and 6 bases at J, with 13 bases between. The length of the CDR3 is 14 residues. Germline V gene data show CDR1 as SGDLS and CDR2 as YYNGEE. The V gene is TRBV9, the J gene TRBJ1-4; the D is unclear. This TCR was recovered from a man between 65 and 79 years old with active COVID-19. The sequencing sample was made of peripheral blood. The CDR3, as DNA: TGTGCCAGCAGCCCCCAGCGTGCGGATGAAAAACTGTTTTTT. It codes for CASSPQRADEKLFF.